Below, 12 T cell receptor beta chains from the same sample are listed, as sequenced in a study of blood T cell repertoires in COVID-19. The assay was immunoSEQ multiplex PCR, and TCRdb's table has in-frame clones only and misses some. The sample has around 260,000 clones; over 75% are singletons. What was sequenced was peripheral blood. These receptors were taken from a human donor in a cohort sampled during active COVID-19.

The V gene is TRBV5-6, the J gene TRBJ2-1, with 8 bases fitting TRBD2. CDR3 length: 14 residues. Trimming took 4 bases from V and 0 from J; bases not matched to a gene: 0. The germline gives CDR1 SGHDT, CDR2 YYEEEE. The CDR3 loop reads CASSAGGSYNEQFF. The CDR3 bases are TGTGCCAGCAGCGCGGGGGGCTCCTACAATGAGCAGTTCTTC.

The V gene is TRBV5-4, the J gene TRBJ2-7, with 11 nucleotides matching TRBD1. The CDR3 consists of 15 residues. CDR1 is SGHNT, CDR2 YYREEE, per germline (reference sequence). J gave up 2 bases and V 3 bases, and 4 bases lay outside the gene matches. For the CDR3, the DNA is TGTGCCAGCAGCTACCGGGACAGGGGGGCCTACGAGCAGTACTTC. This gives the protein CASSYRDRGAYEQYF.

The V gene is TRBV7-8, the J gene TRBJ2-1, with D perhaps TRBD2 (6 bases). CDR1 is SGHVS and CDR2 is FQNEAQ in the germline V gene. This CDR3 spans 13 amino acids. Between the trimmed V and J ends, which lost 7 bases and 7 bases, there was a span of 14 bases. CDR3 coding DNA: TGTGCCAGCACGGCGCGGGAAGGGAATGAGCAGTTCTTC. Residues: CASTAREGNEQFF.

CDR3 residues: CASSNGQGGSYGYTF. The CDR3 DNA reads as TGTGCCAGTAGTAACGGACAGGGCGGGTCCTATGGCTACACCTTC. V gene TRBV19 combines with J gene TRBJ1-2; 8 positions match TRBD1. The CDR3 length is 15 residues. CDR1 and CDR2 (germline): LNHDA, SQIVND (reference sequence). V lost 4 bases to trimming and J lost 4 bases; unmatched junction nucleotides: 8.

The chain uses TRBV28 and TRBJ2-3; the match to TRBD2 covers 7 bases. With V trimmed by 3 bases and J by 0 bases, 9 bases remained unmatched. The germline gives CDR1 MDHEN, CDR2 SYDVKM. This CDR3 spans 17 amino acids. Written as DNA, the CDR3 is TGTGCCAGCAGTTTGCCGCTAGCGGATACTAGCACAGATACGCAGTATTTT. This translates into CASSLPLADTSTDTQYF.

This chain links TRBV6-6 with TRBJ1-6; D remains unclear. The CDR3 sequence is 17 residues long. Between the trimmed V and J ends, which lost 5 bases and 1 base, there was a span of 15 bases. Looked up from germline, CDR1 is MNHNY and CDR2 is SVGAGI (reference sequence). CDR3 residues: CASSLPAAGSYNSPLHF. Written as DNA, the CDR3 is TGTGCCAGCAGTCTCCCCGCCGCGGGATCCTATAATTCACCCCTCCACTTT.

The V and J genes are TRBV18 and TRBJ1-1; unclear D gene. The V gene's germline CDR1 is KGHSH and CDR2 LQKENI. This CDR3 spans 14 amino acids. V gave up 6 bases and J gave up 0 bases, with 11 bases separating them. The CDR3 sequence: CASSPSNMNTEAFF. The CDR3, as DNA: TGTGCCAGCTCGCCGAGTAATATGAACACTGAAGCTTTCTTT.

The rearrangement links TRBV4-1 to TRBJ2-3, with 8 nucleotides matching TRBD2. CDR1 MGHRA and CDR2 YSYEKL come from the germline V gene. CDR3 size: 16 residues. The V gene end was trimmed by 1 base and the J gene end by 1 base; junction bases not matched to a gene: 4. The CDR3 DNA is TGCGCCAGCAGCCAAGGACGAGCGGGAGGCACAGATACGCAGTATTTT. Amino acid sequence: CASSQGRAGGTDTQYF.

The chain couples TRBV2 to TRBJ2-1, with 9 bases fitting TRBD2. Germline CDR1 and CDR2: SNHLY and FYNNEI. The J segment lost 9 bases and the V segment lost 9 bases, leaving 6 bases of the junction unmatched. The CDR3 is 12 residues long. The CDR3 is CASTGTSFEQFF. The CDR3 DNA sequence: TGTGCCAGTACAGGGACTAGCTTTGAGCAGTTCTTC.

This clone was seen a few times. V is TRBV12-3 or TRBV12-4 and J is TRBJ2-3; D may be TRBD2 (6 bases). CDR3 size: 12 residues. The V and J ends lost 5 bases and 6 bases respectively, with 9 bases between them. This CDR3 reads CASSRSGDTQYF. The CDR3, as DNA: TGTGCCAGCAGTCGAAGCGGGGATACGCAGTATTTT.

This chain uses TRBV5-1 with TRBJ1-4, with no clear D. V was shortened by 1 base and J by 6 bases, with 28 bases between the two germline ends. Germline CDR1 and CDR2: SGHRS and YFSETQ. The CDR3 is 20 residues long. The CDR3 nucleotides read TGCGCCAGCAGCTTGAGTTTGGCGGGTAGGCGGGCGGGAGGAGATGAAAAACTGTTTTTT. Translated: CASSLSLAGRRAGGDEKLFF.

This chain joins TRBV28 and TRBJ1-4, with 8 bases aligning to TRBD1. The V gene's germline CDR1 is MDHEN and CDR2 SYDVKM. CDR3 length: 16 amino acids. J gave up 6 bases and V 4 bases, and 10 bases lay outside the gene matches. The CDR3 nucleotides read TGTGCCAGCAGTTGGACAGGGATTAGTTTCGATGAAAAACTGTTTTTT. This codes for CASSWTGISFDEKLFF.